This T cell receptor (beta chain) is drawn from a study of CD8 T cells in Susac syndrome. The CDR3 extends over 15 amino acids. The V segment lost 4 bases and the J segment 3 bases; nucleotides outside the gene matches: 9. Germline V gene data show CDR1 as SGHRS and CDR2 as YFSETQ. Broader study findings: The authors acknowledged that their TCR sequencing and HLA analysis involved a relatively small number of individuals.

Random hexamers primed reverse transcription of roughly 0.5 to 1 ug RNA. TCRdb reprocessed the immunoSEQ multiplex PCR reads with MiXCR, giving one entry per CDR3 protein. This table has some 100,000 distinct CDR3 sequences, about 92% appearing once. This clonotype was observed a handful of times. Its antigen is currently unknown. The specimen sequenced was CD4+ T cells from PBMCs. The chain combines TRBV5-1 with TRBJ2-7, with TRBD1 identical over 8 bases. The receptor's source is a human donor with multiple sclerosis. The DNA of the CDR3 is TGCGCCAGCAGCGATTCGACAGGGGCGCTCTACGAGCAGTACTTC. Its protein is CASSDSTGALYEQYF.